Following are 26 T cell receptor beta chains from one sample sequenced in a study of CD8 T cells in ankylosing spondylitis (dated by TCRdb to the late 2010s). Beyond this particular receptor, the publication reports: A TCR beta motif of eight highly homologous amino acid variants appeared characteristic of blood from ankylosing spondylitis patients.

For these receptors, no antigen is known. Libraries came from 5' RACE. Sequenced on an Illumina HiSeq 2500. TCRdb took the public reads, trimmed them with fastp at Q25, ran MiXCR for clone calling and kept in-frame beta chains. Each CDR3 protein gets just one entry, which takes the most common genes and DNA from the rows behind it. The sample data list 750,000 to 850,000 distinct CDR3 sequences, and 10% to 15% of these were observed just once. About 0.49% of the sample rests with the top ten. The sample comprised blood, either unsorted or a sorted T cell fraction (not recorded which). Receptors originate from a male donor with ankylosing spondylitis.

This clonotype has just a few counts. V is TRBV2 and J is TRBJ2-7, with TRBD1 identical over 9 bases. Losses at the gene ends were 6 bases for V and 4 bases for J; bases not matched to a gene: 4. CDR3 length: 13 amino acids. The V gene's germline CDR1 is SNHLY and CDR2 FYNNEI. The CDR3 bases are TGTGCCAGCAGGGAGACAGGGGGATACGAGCAGTACTTC. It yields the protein CASRETGGYEQYF.

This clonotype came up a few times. Here the CDR3 reads CATSERGGAMGDIQYF. The CDR3 DNA sequence: TGTGCCACCAGTGAGAGAGGGGGGGCCATGGGAGACATTCAGTACTTC. V gene TRBV24-1 combines with J gene TRBJ2-4, with D perhaps TRBD2 (7 bases). Germline V gene lookup returns CDR1 KGHDR and CDR2 SFDVKD. CDR3 length equals 16 residues. V lost 4 bases and J 8 bases, leaving 20 bases between the germline ends.

CDR3 sequence (DNA): TGTGCCAGCAGCTTCTTAACTAACTATGGCTACACCTTC. It is translated as CASSFLTNYGYTF. V is TRBV5-6 and J is TRBJ1-2; D gene uncertain. CDR1 and CDR2 from the germline V gene are SGHDT and YYEEEE. V shed 2 bases and J shed 0 bases, with 5 bases lying between them. The CDR3 length is 13 residues.

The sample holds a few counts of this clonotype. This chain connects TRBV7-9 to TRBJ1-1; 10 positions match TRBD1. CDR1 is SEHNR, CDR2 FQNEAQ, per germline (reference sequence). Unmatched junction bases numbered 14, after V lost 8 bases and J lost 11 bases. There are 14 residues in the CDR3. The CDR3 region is CASLLFGTGEDAFF. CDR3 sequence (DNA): TGTGCCAGCTTATTATTCGGGACAGGGGAAGATGCTTTCTTT.

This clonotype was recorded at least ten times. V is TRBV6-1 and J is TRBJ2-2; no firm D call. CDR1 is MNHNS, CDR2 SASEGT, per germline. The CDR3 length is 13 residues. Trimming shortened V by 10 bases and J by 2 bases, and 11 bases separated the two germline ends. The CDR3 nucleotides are TGTGCCATCAAAATCAGAAACACCGGGGAGCTGTTTTTT. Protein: CAIKIRNTGELFF.

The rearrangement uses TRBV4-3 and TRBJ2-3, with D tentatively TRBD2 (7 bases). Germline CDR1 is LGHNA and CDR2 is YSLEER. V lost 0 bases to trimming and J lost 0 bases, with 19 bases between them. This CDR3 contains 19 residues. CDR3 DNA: TGCGCCAGCAGCCAAGAAGTAGATCGCGCGGGGGCTAGCACAGATACGCAGTATTTT. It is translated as CASSQEVDRAGASTDTQYF.

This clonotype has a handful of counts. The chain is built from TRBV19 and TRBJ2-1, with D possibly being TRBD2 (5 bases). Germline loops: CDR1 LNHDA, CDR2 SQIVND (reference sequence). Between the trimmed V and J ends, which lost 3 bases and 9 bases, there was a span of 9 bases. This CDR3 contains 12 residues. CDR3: CASSISGIEQFF. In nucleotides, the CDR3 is TGTGCCAGTAGTATTTCGGGGATTGAGCAGTTCTTC.

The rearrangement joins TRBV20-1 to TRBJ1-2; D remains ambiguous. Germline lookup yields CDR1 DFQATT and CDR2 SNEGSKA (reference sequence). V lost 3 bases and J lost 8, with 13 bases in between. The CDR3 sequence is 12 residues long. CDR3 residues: CSARRDGKGYTF. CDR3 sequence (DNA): TGCAGTGCTAGGAGAGACGGGAAAGGCTACACCTTC.

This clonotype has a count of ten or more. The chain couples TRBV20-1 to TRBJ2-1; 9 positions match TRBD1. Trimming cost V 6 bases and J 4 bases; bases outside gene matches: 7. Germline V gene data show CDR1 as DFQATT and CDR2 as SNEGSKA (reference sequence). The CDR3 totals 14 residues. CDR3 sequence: CSALPGQGYNEQFF. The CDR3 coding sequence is TGCAGTGCCCTACCGGGACAGGGTTACAATGAGCAGTTCTTC.

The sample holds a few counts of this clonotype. In nucleotides, the CDR3 is TGTGCCAGCAGGTTAGCGGACAGAGAAAAACTGTTTTTT. It is translated as CASRLADREKLFF. J is TRBJ1-4 and V is TRBV28, with D possibly TRBD1 on 6 matching bases. The CDR3 sequence is 13 residues long. Per the germline V gene, CDR1 is MDHEN and CDR2 is SYDVKM. The V gene lost 6 bases and the J gene lost 8 bases, with 13 bases spanning the gap.

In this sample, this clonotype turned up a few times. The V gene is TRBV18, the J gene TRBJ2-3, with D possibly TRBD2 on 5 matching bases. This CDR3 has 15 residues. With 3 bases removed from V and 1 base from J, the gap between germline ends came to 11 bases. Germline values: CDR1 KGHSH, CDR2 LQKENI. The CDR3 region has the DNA TGTGCCAGCTCACCCTTGGGGAGTCGCACAGATACGCAGTATTTT. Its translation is CASSPLGSRTDTQYF.

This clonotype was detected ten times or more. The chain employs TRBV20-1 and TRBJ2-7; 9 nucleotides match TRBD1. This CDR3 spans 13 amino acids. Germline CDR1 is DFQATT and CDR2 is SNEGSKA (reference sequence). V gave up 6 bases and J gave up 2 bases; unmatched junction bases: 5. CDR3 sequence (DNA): TGCAGTGCAGGGGACAGGGTCACCTACGAGCAGTACTTC. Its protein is CSAGDRVTYEQYF.

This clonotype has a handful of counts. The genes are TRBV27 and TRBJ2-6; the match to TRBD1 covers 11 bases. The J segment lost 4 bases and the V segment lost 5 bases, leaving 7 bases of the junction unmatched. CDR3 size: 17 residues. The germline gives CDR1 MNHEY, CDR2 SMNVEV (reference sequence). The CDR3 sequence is CASSPGQGAKGANVLTF. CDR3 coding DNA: TGTGCCAGCAGTCCAGGACAGGGGGCTAAGGGGGCCAACGTCCTGACTTTC.

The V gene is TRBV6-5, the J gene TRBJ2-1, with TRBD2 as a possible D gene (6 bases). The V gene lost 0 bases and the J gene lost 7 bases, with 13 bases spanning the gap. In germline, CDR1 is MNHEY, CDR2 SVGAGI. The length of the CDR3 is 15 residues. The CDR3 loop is CASSYSGGPGNEQFF. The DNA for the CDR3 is TGTGCCAGCAGTTACTCGGGGGGTCCCGGGAATGAGCAGTTCTTC.

The CDR3 sequence: CSGQLFQGNQPQHF. CDR3 DNA: TGCAGTGGTCAGCTCTTCCAAGGGAATCAGCCCCAGCATTTT. The V call is TRBV20-1, the J call TRBJ1-5; the D is unclear. This CDR3 spans 14 amino acids. Germline assignment: CDR1 DFQATT and CDR2 SNEGSKA (reference sequence). V was pared by 7 bases and J by 4 bases, with 17 bases between.

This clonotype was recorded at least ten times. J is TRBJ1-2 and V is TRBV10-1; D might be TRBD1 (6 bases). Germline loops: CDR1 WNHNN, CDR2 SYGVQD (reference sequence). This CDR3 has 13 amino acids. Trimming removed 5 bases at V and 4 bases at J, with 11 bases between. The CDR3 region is CASSSGHAYGYTF. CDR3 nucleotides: TGCGCCAGCAGTTCGGGACACGCCTATGGCTACACCTTC.

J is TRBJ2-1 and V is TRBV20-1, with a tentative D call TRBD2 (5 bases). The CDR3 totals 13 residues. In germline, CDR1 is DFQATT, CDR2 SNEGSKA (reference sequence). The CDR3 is CSAGQTADNEQFF. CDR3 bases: TGCAGCGCGGGCCAAACTGCGGACAATGAGCAGTTCTTC.

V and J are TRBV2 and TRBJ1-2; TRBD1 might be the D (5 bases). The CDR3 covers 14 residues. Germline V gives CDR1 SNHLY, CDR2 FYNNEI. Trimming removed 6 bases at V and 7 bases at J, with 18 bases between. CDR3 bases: TGTGCCAGCAGGGACCGACAGCCTTCTGGTGGCTACACCTTC. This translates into CASRDRQPSGGYTF.

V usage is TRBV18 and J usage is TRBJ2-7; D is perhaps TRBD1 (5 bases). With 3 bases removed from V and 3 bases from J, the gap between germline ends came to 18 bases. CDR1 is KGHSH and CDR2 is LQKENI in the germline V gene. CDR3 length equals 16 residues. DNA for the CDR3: TGTGCCAGCTCACCGACCGCGAGTGTCCAGGGCTACGAGCAGTACTTC. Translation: CASSPTASVQGYEQYF.

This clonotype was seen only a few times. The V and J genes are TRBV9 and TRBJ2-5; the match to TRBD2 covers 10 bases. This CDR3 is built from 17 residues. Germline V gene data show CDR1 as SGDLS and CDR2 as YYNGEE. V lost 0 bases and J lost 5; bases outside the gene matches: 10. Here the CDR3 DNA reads TGTGCCAGCAGCGTAGGGTCTAGCGGGAGTCTAGGGGAGACCCAGTACTTC. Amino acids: CASSVGSSGSLGETQYF.

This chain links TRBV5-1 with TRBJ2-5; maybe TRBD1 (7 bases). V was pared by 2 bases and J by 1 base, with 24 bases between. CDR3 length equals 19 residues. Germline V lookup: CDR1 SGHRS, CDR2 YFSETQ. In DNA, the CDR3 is TGCGCCAGCAGCTTAGGTCGGACAGGAGGGTCGCGGAGCCAAGAGACCCAGTACTTC. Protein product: CASSLGRTGGSRSQETQYF.

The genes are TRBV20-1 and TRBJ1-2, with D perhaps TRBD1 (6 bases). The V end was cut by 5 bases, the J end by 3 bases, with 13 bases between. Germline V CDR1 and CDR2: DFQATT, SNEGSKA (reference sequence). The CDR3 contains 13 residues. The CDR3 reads CSAPRGVDYGYTF. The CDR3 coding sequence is TGCAGTGCTCCCAGGGGAGTAGACTATGGCTACACCTTC.

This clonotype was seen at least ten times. The chain's CDR3 is CASSLINQPQHF. In nucleotides, the CDR3 is TGTGCCAGCAGCTTAATCAATCAGCCCCAGCATTTT. The V and J genes are TRBV7-2 and TRBJ1-5; D is unresolved. The germline V and J ends were trimmed by 2 bases and 3 bases, with 2 bases remaining between them. The CDR3 runs to 12 residues. Germline V gene data show CDR1 as SGHTA and CDR2 as FQGNSA.

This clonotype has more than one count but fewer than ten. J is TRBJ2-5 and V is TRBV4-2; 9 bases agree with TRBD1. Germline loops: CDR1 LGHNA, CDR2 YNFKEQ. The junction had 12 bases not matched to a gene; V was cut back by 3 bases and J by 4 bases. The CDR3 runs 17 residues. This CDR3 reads CASSQARGTGKRETQYF. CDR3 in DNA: TGTGCCAGCAGCCAGGCCCGAGGGACAGGGAAACGAGAGACCCAGTACTTC.

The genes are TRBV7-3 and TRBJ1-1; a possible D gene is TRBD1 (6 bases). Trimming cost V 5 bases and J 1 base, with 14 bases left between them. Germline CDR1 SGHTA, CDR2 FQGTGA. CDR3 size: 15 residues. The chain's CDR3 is CASSPHTGRNTEAFF. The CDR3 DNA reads TGTGCCAGCAGCCCACACACAGGGAGGAACACTGAAGCTTTCTTT.

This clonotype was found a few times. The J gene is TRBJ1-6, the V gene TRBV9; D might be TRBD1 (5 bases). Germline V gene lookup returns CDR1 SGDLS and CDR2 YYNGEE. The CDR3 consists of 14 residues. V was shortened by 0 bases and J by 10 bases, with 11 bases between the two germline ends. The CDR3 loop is CASSVGGAGSPLHF. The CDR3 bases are TGTGCCAGCAGCGTAGGTGGGGCTGGATCACCCCTCCACTTT.